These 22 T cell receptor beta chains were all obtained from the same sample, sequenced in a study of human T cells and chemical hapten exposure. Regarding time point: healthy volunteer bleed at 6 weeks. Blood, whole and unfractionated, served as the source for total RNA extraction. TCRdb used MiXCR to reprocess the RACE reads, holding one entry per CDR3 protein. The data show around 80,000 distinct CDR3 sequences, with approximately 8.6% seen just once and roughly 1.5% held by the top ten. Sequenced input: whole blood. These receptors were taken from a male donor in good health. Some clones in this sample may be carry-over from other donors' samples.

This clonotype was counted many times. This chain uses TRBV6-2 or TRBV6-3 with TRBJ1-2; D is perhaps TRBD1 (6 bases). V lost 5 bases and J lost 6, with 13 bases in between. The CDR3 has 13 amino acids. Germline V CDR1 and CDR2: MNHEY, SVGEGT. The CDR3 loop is CASSLAGTNGYTF. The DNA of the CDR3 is TGTGCCAGCAGTCTAGCCGGGACAAATGGCTACACCTTC.

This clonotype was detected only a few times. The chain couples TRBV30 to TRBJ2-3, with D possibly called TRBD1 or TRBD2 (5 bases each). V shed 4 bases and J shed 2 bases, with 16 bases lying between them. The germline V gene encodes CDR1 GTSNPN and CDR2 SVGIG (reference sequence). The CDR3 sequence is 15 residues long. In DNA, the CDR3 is TGTGCCTGGATCGGGGCAGGGACGTTCACAGATACGCAGTATTTT. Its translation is CAWIGAGTFTDTQYF.

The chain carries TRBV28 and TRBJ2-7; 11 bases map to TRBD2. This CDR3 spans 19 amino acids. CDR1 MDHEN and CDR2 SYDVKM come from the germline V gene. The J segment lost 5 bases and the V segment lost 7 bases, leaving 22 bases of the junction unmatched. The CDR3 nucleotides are TGTGCCAGCAATCACCCCACTAGCGGGAGCATTGGCCCGGGAGACGAGCAGTACTTC. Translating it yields CASNHPTSGSIGPGDEQYF.

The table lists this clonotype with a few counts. The CDR3 DNA follows: TGTGCCAGCAGCCTCAGGGTCATGGATTCACCCCTCCACTTT. Encoded protein: CASSLRVMDSPLHF. The rearrangement uses TRBV6-1 and TRBJ1-6, with D tentatively TRBD1 (5 bases). The CDR3 is made up of 14 amino acids. V lost 6 bases and J 8 bases, leaving 14 bases between the germline ends. Looked up from germline, CDR1 is MNHNS and CDR2 is SASEGT.

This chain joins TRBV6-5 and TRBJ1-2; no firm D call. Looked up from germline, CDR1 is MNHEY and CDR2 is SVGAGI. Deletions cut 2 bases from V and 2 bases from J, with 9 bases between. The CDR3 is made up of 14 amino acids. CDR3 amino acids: CASSYRARNYGYTF. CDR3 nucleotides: TGTGCCAGCAGTTACAGGGCCAGAAACTATGGCTACACCTTC.

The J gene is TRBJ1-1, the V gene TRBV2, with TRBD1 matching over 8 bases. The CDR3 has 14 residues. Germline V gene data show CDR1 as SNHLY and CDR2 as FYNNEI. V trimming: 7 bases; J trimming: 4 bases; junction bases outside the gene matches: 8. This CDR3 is CASISDRVTTEAFF. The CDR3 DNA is TGTGCCAGCATTTCGGACAGGGTTACCACTGAAGCTTTCTTT.

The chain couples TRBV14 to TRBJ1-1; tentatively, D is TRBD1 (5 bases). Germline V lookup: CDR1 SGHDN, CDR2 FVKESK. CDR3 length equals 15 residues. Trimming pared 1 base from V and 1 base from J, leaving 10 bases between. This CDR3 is CASSQARGENTEAFF. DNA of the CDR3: TGTGCCAGCAGCCAAGCGAGAGGGGAGAACACTGAAGCTTTCTTT.

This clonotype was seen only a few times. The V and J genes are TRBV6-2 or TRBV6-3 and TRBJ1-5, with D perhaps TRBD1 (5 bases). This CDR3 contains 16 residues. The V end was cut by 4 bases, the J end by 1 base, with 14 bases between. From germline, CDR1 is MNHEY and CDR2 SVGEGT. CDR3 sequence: CASSSWTSLSNQPQHF. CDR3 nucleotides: TGTGCCAGCAGTTCCTGGACATCTCTAAGCAATCAGCCCCAGCATTTT.

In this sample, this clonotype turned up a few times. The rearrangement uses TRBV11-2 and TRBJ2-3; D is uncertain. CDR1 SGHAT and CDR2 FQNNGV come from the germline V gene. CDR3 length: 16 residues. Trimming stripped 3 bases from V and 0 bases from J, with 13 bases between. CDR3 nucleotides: TGTGCCAGCAGCTTTAGGGCAGACCTTAGCACAGATACGCAGTATTTT. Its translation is CASSFRADLSTDTQYF.

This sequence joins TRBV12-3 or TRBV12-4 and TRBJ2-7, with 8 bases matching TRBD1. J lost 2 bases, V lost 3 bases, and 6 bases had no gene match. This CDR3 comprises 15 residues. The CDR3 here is CASSFLGTGPYEQYF. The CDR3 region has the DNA TGTGCCAGCAGTTTCCTGGGGACAGGTCCCTACGAGCAGTACTTC.

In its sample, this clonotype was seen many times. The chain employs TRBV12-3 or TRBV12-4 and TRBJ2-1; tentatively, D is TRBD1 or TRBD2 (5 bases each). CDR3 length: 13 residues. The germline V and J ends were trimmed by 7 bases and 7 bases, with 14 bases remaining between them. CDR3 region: CASTRDRSNEQFF. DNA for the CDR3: TGTGCCAGCACCCGGGACCGATCAAATGAGCAGTTCTTC.

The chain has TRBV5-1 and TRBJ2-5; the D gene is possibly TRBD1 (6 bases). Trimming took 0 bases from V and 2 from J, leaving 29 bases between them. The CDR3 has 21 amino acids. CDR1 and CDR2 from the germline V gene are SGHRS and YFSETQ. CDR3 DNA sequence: TGCGCCAGCAGCTTGGTTTATGGAACTACATCCAGGGGTAAACGACAAGAGACCCAGTACTTC. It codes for CASSLVYGTTSRGKRQETQYF.

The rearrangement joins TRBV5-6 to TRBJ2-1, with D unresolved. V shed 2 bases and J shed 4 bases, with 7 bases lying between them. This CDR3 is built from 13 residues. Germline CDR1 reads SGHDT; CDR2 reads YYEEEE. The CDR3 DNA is TGTGCCAGCAGCTTTAAACGGTACAATGAGCAGTTCTTC. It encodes CASSFKRYNEQFF.

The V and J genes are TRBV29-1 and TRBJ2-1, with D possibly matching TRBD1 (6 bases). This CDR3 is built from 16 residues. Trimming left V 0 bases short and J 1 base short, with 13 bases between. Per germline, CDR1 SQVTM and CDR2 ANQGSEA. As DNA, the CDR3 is TGCAGCGTTGAAGATCTTGGGGGCCTTTCCTACAATGAGCAGTTCTTC. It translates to CSVEDLGGLSYNEQFF.

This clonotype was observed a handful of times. In nucleotides, the CDR3 is TGTGCCAGCAGCTTGTCTAGCGGGAGCGACAATGAGCAGTTCTTC. Translated, it gives CASSLSSGSDNEQFF. V and J are TRBV7-6 and TRBJ2-1; 10 bases are a match to TRBD2. Germline-derived CDR1 and CDR2 are SGHVS and FNYEAQ. The trim removed 3 bases at V and 5 bases at J, leaving 4 bases unmatched. The CDR3 is 15 amino acids.

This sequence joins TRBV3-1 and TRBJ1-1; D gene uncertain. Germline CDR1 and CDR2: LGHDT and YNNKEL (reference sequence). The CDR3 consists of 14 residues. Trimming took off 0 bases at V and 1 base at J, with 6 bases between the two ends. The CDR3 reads CASSQDSRNTEAFF. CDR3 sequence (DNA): TGTGCCAGCAGCCAAGATTCCAGGAACACTGAAGCTTTCTTT.

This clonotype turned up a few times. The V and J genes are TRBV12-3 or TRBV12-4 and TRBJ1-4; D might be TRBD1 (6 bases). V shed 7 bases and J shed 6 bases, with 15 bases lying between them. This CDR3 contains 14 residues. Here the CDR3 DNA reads TGTGCCAGCAACACGGGGGCCCTGGATGAAAAACTGTTTTTT. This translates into CASNTGALDEKLFF.

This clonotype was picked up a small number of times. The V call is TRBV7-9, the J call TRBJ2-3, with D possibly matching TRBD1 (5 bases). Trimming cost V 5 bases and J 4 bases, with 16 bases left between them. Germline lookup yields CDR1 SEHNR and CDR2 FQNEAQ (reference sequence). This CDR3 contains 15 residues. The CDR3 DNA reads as TGTGCCAGCAGCCACCCCAGGGCACAAGCAGATACGCAGTATTTT. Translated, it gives CASSHPRAQADTQYF.

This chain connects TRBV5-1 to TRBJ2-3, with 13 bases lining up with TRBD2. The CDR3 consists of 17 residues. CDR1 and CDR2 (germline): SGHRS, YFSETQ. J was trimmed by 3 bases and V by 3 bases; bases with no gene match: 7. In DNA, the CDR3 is TGCGCCAGCAGCTCAGGACTAGCGGGAGTGTTGACAGATACGCAGTATTTT. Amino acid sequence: CASSSGLAGVLTDTQYF.

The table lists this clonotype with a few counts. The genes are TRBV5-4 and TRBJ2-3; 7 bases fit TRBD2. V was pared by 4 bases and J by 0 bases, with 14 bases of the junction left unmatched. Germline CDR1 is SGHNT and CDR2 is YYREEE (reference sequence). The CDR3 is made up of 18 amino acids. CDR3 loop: CASSSYGGGGTSTDTQYF. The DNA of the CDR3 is TGTGCCAGCAGCAGCTACGGTGGGGGGGGGACTAGCACAGATACGCAGTATTTT.

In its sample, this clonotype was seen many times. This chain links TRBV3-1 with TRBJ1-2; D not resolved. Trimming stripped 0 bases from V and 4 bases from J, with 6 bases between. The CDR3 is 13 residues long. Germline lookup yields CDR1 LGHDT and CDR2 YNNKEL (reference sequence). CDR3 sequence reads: CASSQEASYGYTF. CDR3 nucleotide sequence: TGTGCCAGCAGCCAAGAAGCGTCCTATGGCTACACCTTC.

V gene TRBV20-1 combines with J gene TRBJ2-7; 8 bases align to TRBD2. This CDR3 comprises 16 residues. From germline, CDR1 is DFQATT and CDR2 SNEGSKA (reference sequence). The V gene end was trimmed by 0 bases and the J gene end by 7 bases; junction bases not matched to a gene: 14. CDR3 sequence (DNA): TGCAGTGCTAGAGATAGACTTGCGGGAGGTTCTCCGGAGCAGTACTTC. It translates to CSARDRLAGGSPEQYF.